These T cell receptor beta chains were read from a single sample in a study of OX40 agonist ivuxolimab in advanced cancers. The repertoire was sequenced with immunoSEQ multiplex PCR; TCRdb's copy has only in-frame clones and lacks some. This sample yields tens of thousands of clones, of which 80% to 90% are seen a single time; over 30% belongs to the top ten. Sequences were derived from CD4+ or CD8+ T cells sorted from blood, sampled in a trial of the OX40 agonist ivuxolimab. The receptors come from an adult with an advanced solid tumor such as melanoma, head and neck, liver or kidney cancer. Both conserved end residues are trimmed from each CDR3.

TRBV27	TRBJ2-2	ASSPTRRGRAGELF
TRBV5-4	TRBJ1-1	ASSPRETNTEAF
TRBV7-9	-	ASSLGRTGGLYEQY
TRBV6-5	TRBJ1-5	ASSQGTRQPQH
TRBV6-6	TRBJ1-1	ASRDRGGNTEAF
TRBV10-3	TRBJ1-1	AISESRDAEAF
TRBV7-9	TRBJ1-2	ASSSEIYGYT
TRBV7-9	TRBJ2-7	ASSLAPGQGPHEQY
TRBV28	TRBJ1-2	ASNPSQGVYYGYT
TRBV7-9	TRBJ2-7	ASSYRLDQDEQY
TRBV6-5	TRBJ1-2	ASSRPGTGTYGYT
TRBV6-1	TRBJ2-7	ASRGQVNEQY
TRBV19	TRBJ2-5	ASGSRGKETQY
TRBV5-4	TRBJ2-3	ASSQGGASSSTDTQY
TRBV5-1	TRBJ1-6	ASSLEGNSLGNSPLH
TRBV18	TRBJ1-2	ASSPGGRNYGYT
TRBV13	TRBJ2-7	ASSANLAGGPYEQY
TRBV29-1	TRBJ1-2	TYQESSYGYT
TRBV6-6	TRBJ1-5	ASSSGTINQPQH
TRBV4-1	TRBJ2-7	ASKKTGSLTYEQY
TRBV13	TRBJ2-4	ASSLDRGVAKNIQY
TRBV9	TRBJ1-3	ASSVGRRSSGNTIY
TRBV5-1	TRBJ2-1	ASSPGTSGSRSYNEQF
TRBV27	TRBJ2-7	ASSYGAGGFYEQY
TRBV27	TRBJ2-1	ASSESRGSRNEQF
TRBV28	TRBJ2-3	ASSLSGTTGTDTQY
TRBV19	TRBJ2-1	ATNTGLAGLEQF
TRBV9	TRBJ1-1	ASSVLGQNAEAF
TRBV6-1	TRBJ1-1	ASSPGVRVTEAF
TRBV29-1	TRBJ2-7	SVVRTSGSYEQY
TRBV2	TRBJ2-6	ASNSGTDRSGANVLT
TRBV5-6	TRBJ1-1	ASSLEGANTEAF
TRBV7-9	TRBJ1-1	ASSFGTNTEAF
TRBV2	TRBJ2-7	ASILGLGPYEQY
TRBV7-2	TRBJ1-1	ASSLVGLNTEAF
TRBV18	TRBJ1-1	ASSPLPSRNTEAF
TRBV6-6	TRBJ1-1	ASSQTGVQNTEAF
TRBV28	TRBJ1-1	ASSYAAGELEAF
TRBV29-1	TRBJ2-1	SLRDHRGNEQF
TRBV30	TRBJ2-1	AWSSPGGQGAVLRVHEQF